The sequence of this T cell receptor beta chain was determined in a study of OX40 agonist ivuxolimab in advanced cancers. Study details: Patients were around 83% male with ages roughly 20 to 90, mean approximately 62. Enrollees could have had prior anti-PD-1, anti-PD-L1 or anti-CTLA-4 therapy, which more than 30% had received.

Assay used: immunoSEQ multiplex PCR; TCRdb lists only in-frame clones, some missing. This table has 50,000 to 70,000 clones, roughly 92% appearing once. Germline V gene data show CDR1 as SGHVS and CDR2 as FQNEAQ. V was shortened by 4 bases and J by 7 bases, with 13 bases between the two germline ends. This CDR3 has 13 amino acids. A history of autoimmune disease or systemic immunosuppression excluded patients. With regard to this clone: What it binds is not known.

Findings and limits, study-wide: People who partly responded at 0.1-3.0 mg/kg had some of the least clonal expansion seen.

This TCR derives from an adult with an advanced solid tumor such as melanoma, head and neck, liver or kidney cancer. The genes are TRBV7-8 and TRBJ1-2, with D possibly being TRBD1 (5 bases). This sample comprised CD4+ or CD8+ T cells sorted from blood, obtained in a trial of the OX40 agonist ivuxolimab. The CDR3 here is CASSSSTGGGYTF. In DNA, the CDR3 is TGTGCCAGCAGCTCCAGTACAGGAGGTGGCTACACCTTC.